Listed below are T cell receptor beta chains from one sample, sequenced in a study of blood T cell repertoires in COVID-19. This table comes from immunoSEQ multiplex PCR, and its TCRdb copy is limited to in-frame clones, with some not included. The sample includes around 340,000 clones, around four fifths of them seen just once. The material sequenced was peripheral blood. The receptors stem from a man aged 25 to 40 with active or convalescent COVID-19. Each CDR3 is given without its conserved first and last residue.

>TRBV19|TRBJ1-5
ASSIANQPQH
>TRBV5-1|TRBJ1-1
ASSPFRQGPEAF
>TRBV2|TRBJ1-2
ASSGGQGSGYGYT
>TRBV19|TRBJ2-2
ASSIEGLAGSTGELF
>TRBV6-1|TRBJ2-3
ASSEGWTSSDTQY
>TRBV28|TRBJ2-3
ASSRAGGGTDTQY
>TRBV9|TRBJ2-7
ASSVVQTSGAYEQY
>TRBV4-1|TRBJ2-1
ASSQVNLVAYNEQF
>TRBV3-1/TRBV3-2|TRBJ2-1
ASSQDASSSYNEQF
>TRBV2|TRBJ2-5
ASSEARGHLETQY
>TRBV7-2|TRBJ2-5
ASSPGQQETQY
>TRBV25-1|TRBJ1-1
ASSEGGGALRAF
>TRBV19|TRBJ1-5
ASSSSREAGGVNQPQH
>TRBV5-4|TRBJ2-3
ASSPRVRGADTQY
>TRBV19|TRBJ2-6
ASSRQGAAGANVLT
>TRBV4-1|TRBJ1-1
ASRTANTEAF
>TRBV11-1|TRBJ2-3
ASSPGTSTDTQY
>TRBV2|TRBJ1-4
ASSGGVLEKLF
>TRBV5-4|TRBJ1-1
ASSLDAQMNTEAF
>TRBV29-1|TRBJ1-5
SVELAQGQPQH
>TRBV7-3|TRBJ2-3
ASSLTAGARDTQY
>TRBV20-1|TRBJ1-1
SASTEGRAGRAF
>TRBV7-3|TRBJ1-2
ASSLSNQYGYT
>TRBV24-1|TRBJ1-2
ATSDPTSGTNYGYT
>TRBV24-1|TRBJ2-1
ATSDPPSGRTNEQF
>TRBV10-3|TRBJ2-2
AIEGPQNTGELF
>TRBV7-9|TRBJ2-5
ASSGVETQY
>TRBV6-1|TRBJ2-1
ASSEQGYEQF
>TRBV6-2/TRBV6-3|TRBJ2-1
ASSYSFLLAGRAYNEQF
>TRBV2|TRBJ1-2
ASRVGPEGGYT
>TRBV12-3/TRBV12-4|TRBJ1-2
ASSLRGNGYT
>TRBV11-1|TRBJ2-1
ASSLAGVGNEQF
>TRBV5-1|TRBJ2-3
ASSLQGDTQY
>TRBV27|TRBJ2-7
ASSRRGQGDYEQY
>TRBV7-2|TRBJ1-3
ASSFPMGGASGNTIY
>TRBV7-2|TRBJ2-1
ASTLLAPQRNEQF
>TRBV7-2|TRBJ2-1
ASSFARGRGGEQF
>TRBV7-9|TRBJ2-1
ASSSNALPGDNEQF
>TRBV9|TRBJ1-1
ASSVGTGQDTEAF
>TRBV9|TRBJ2-3
ASSVQLDFDTQY
>TRBV20-1|TRBJ2-5
SAFGETQY
>TRBV14|TRBJ1-2
ASSQDLLWDSYGYT